What follows describes a single T cell receptor beta chain. This sample was included in a study of blood T cell repertoires in COVID-19. Study in general: Spain, Italy and the United States supplied samples that represented acute and convalescent COVID-19. Nucleic acid was either cDNA or gDNA, and it came from T cells, B-cell-depleted T cells, or PBMCs.

Original processing methods: By means of reference gene primer amplification, nucleated cell counts were estimated. Only in-frame clones appear in the TCRdb table, and some are missing; sequencing was by immunoSEQ multiplex PCR. V, J and clone size derive from that table, while D and trimming were established from the DNA sequence. The sample records over 350,000 clones, roughly 88% being singletons. The CDR3 is 14 residues long. Per germline, CDR1 MRHNA and CDR2 SNTAGT. V shed 2 bases, J shed 4 bases, and the junction held 3 bases outside the gene matches. The sequenced sample was peripheral blood. This receptor was identified in a woman in her thirties with active or convalescent COVID-19. This chain joins TRBV6-4 and TRBJ2-3; TRBD2 aligns across 7 bases. DNA of the CDR3: TGTGCCAGCAGTGACGGGGGGGGAGCAGATACGCAGTATTTT. Protein product: CASSDGGGADTQYF.